The 4 T cell receptor beta chains below were found in one sample sequenced in a study of PD-1 blockade in mismatch repair-deficient tumors. Sequenced by immunoSEQ multiplex PCR; TCRdb stores in-frame clones only, minus some. This table has about 22,000 clones, 84% appearing once. The sequencing used peripheral blood, collected 2 weeks after starting pembrolizumab. These receptor sequences come from an adult with mismatch repair-deficient cancer.

The CDR3 spells CASSSRGTGGTDTQYF. In nucleotides, the CDR3 is TGTGCCAGCAGTAGCCGCGGGACAGGGGGCACAGATACGCAGTATTTT. This chain connects TRBV2 to TRBJ2-3, with TRBD1 identical over 10 bases. CDR1 and CDR2 (germline): SNHLY, FYNNEI. The V segment lost 5 bases and the J segment 1 base; nucleotides outside the gene matches: 6. The CDR3 loop spans 16 amino acids.

The gene calls are TRBV7-2 and TRBJ2-1; 12 bases are shared with TRBD2. Per the germline V gene, CDR1 is SGHTA and CDR2 is FQGNSA. The CDR3 runs 15 residues. Trimming cost V 3 bases and J 6 bases; bases outside gene matches: 3. The CDR3 sequence is CASSLTSGRINEQFF. The CDR3 coding sequence is TGTGCCAGCAGCTTGACTAGCGGGAGAATCAATGAGCAGTTCTTC.

The chain joins TRBV4-1 to TRBJ2-7; D possibly uses TRBD1 or TRBD2 (7 bases each). Trimming pared 2 bases from V and 3 bases from J, leaving 14 bases between. This CDR3 contains 15 residues. CDR1 MGHRA and CDR2 YSYEKL come from the germline V gene. The CDR3: CASSQWQGGYYEQYF. In DNA, the CDR3 is TGCGCCAGCAGCCAATGGCAGGGGGGGTACTACGAGCAGTACTTC.

The V and J genes are TRBV15 and TRBJ2-5; TRBD1 aligns across 9 bases. The germline gives CDR1 LNHNV, CDR2 YYDKDF (reference sequence). J lost 7 bases, V lost 5 bases, and 14 bases had no gene match. CDR3 length: 16 residues. The CDR3, as DNA: TGTGCCACCAGCCCGGTGGACAGGGGCGAACTGGGGACCCAGTACTTC. It translates to CATSPVDRGELGTQYF.